This TCR beta chain was observed in a study of blood T cell repertoires in COVID-19. Overall study context: Italy, Spain and the United States were the sources of the convalescent and acute COVID-19 samples. Nucleic acid was either cDNA or gDNA, and it came from T cells, B-cell-depleted T cells, or PBMCs.

This clone was seen a few times. Per the germline V gene, CDR1 is SGHRS and CDR2 is YFSETQ. Trimming left V 5 bases short and J 4 bases short, with 9 bases between. The CDR3 runs 12 residues. As handled by the study authors: Reference gene primer amplification in the assay estimated nucleated cell counts. Repertoires were generated with immunoSEQ multiplex PCR, while TCRdb's copy carries only in-frame clones and drops some. Clone size and V and J calls were adopted from that table, with D and trimming inferred from the DNA. Here the sample spans 140,000 to 150,000 clones, 75% to 90% being singletons. The chain recombines TRBV5-1 with TRBJ1-1, with D possibly being TRBD1 (5 bases). The material sequenced was peripheral blood. This TCR was recovered from a human donor in a cohort sampled during active COVID-19. The CDR3, as DNA: TGCGCCAGCAGGTCAGGGTTCACTGAAGCTTTCTTT. Translated: CASRSGFTEAFF.